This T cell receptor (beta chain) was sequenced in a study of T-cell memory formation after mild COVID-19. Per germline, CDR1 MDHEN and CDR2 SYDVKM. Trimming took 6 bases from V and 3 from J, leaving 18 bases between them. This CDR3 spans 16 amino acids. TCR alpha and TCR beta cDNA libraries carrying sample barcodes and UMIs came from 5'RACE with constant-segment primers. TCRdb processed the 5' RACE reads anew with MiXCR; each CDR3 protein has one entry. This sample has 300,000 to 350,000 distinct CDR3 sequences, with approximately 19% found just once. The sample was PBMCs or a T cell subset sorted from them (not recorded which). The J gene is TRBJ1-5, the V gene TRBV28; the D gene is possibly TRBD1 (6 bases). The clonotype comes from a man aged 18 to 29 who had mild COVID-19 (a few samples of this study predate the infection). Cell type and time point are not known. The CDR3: CASSPTGMYYNQPQHF. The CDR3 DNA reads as TGTGCCAGCAGCCCCACAGGGATGTACTACAATCAGCCCCAGCATTTT.